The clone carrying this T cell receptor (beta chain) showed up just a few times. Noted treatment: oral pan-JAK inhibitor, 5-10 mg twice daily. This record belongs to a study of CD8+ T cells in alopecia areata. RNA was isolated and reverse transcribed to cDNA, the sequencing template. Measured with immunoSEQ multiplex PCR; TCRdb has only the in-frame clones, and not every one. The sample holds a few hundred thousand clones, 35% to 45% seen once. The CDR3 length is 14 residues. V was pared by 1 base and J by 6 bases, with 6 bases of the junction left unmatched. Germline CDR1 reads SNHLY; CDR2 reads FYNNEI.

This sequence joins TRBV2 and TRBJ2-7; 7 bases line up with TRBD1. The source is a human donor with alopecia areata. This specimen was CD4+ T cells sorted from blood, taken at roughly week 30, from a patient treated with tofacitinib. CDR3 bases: TGTGCCAGCAGTGAAGAACAGGGGTCGGGCGAGCAGTACTTC. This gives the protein CASSEEQGSGEQYF.